This T cell receptor (beta chain) was found in a study of blood T cell repertoires in COVID-19. Assay: immunoSEQ multiplex PCR; the TCRdb copy retains only in-frame clones and omits some. The repertoire consists of about 480,000 clones, with roughly 90% occurring once and the leading ten covering 1.8%. Germline values: CDR1 MNHEY, CDR2 SVGEGT. The V and J ends lost 2 bases and 4 bases respectively, with 18 bases between them. The CDR3 has 17 amino acids. The clonotype originates from a woman aged 40 to 50 who had recovered from COVID-19. This chain joins TRBV6-2 or TRBV6-3 and TRBJ2-1; the D gene is possibly TRBD1 (6 bases). The sample consisted of PBMCs or T cells enriched from blood (not recorded which). In nucleotides, the CDR3 is TGTGCCAGCAGTTACCACAGTTCGGGGACAAGATACAATGAGCAGTTCTTC. Protein: CASSYHSSGTRYNEQFF.